Shown below are 25 T cell receptor beta chains from a single sample sequenced in a study of T cells after posttransplantation cyclophosphamide. Data came from immunoSEQ multiplex PCR; TCRdb stores just in-frame clones and leaves some out. This table holds about 3,300 clones, around three quarters found once. Sequencing used memory CD8+ T cells sorted from blood. The origin of the receptors is an older woman in good health, CMV-negative, and a related stem cell transplant donor.

The chain carries TRBV6-5 and TRBJ2-7, with TRBD2 identical over 7 bases. Per germline, CDR1 MNHEY and CDR2 SVGAGI. The CDR3 covers 15 residues. The ends lost 6 bases at V and 4 bases at J; junction bases unmatched: 12. The CDR3, as DNA: TGTGCCAGCAGCCCGGGGCGGGGGAACCCTTACGAGCAGTACGTC. Translation gives CASSPGRGNPYEQYV.

By sample share, this clone is large. At one end the junction does not follow the germline gene, possibly because of a read error. The DNA of the CDR3 is TGCGCCAGCAGCCGAATCCCGGAGGGCCAAAACTTC. The encoded protein is CASSRIPEGQNF. The genes are TRBV4-3 and TRBJ2-7; the D gene is possibly TRBD2 (6 bases). The germline V gene encodes CDR1 LGHNA and CDR2 YSLEER. There are 12 residues in the CDR3.

The chain uses TRBV28 and TRBJ2-5, with D possibly being TRBD2 (5 bases). V lost 5 bases and J 2 bases, leaving 15 bases between the germline ends. The CDR3 spans 15 residues. Germline CDR1 reads MDHEN; CDR2 reads SYDVKM. The CDR3 nucleotides are TGTGCCAGCAGTCGCCCCGGACTGCTTCAAGAGACCCAGTACTTC. This translates into CASSRPGLLQETQYF.

This sequence joins TRBV6-5 and TRBJ2-7; 8 nucleotides agree with TRBD2. This CDR3 comprises 15 residues. J lost 0 bases, V lost 7 bases, and 8 bases had no gene match. Germline V gives CDR1 MNHEY, CDR2 SVGAGI. The CDR3 spells CASIAGGGSSYEQYF. The CDR3 region has the DNA TGTGCCAGCATTGCCGGCGGGGGGAGCTCCTACGAGCAGTACTTC.

The CDR3 DNA is TGTGCCAGCAGCTTAGGAGCAACCTACGAGCAGTACTTC. Translating gives CASSLGATYEQYF. This sequence joins TRBV7-2 and TRBJ2-5; D not certain. The end of the DNA is better explained by TRBJ2-7, so the J call may be wrong. Germline CDR1 reads SGHTA; CDR2 reads FQGNSA. The CDR3 length is 13 residues.

This clone has only a few counts. V gene TRBV2 combines with J gene TRBJ2-2, with 7 positions matching TRBD1. The CDR3 length is 15 residues. Trimming took 7 bases from V and 6 from J; bases not matched to a gene: 11. Germline V lookup: CDR1 SNHLY, CDR2 FYNNEI. In DNA, the CDR3 is TGTGCCAGCAACAGGGGAGAGGTGGTACCCGGGGAGCTGTTTTTT. Amino acids: CASNRGEVVPGELFF.

The chain carries TRBV9 and TRBJ1-3; D might be TRBD1 (5 bases). Germline-derived CDR1 and CDR2 are SGDLS and YYNGEE. Trimming took off 3 bases at V and 1 base at J, with 11 bases between the two ends. The CDR3 has 15 residues. In DNA, the CDR3 is TGTGCCAGCAGCGAACAGGATCTATCTGGAAACACCATATATTTT. Amino acids: CASSEQDLSGNTIYF.

The CDR3 reads CASSLGGGYNEQFF. CDR3 DNA sequence: TGTGCCAGCAGCTTGGGGGGAGGTTACAATGAGCAGTTCTTC. This chain connects TRBV5-6 to TRBJ2-1; weak D call: TRBD2 (6 bases). The CDR3 has 14 residues. Deletions cut 0 bases from V and 4 bases from J, with 8 bases between. The germline V gene encodes CDR1 SGHDT and CDR2 YYEEEE.

This chain links TRBV4-3 with TRBJ1-1; TRBD1 agrees at 10 bases. CDR3 length: 16 amino acids. From germline, CDR1 is LGHNA and CDR2 YSLEER. Losses at the gene ends were 5 bases for V and 0 bases for J; bases not matched to a gene: 6. The CDR3 DNA sequence: TGCGCCAGCAGCGTCGGGACAGGGGCCTTGAACACTGAAGCTTTCTTT. It specifies CASSVGTGALNTEAFF.

The chain combines TRBV7-2 with TRBJ2-7; D unclear. CDR3 length: 13 amino acids. Between the trimmed V and J ends, which lost 0 bases and 2 bases, there was a span of 5 bases. Per the germline V gene, CDR1 is SGHTA and CDR2 is FQGNSA. The CDR3, as DNA: TGTGCCAGCAGCTTAGCACTTGCCTACGAGCAGTACTTC. Protein: CASSLALAYEQYF.

This chain joins TRBV5-4 and TRBJ2-5, with TRBD1 matching over 10 bases. The trim removed 5 bases at V and 5 bases at J, leaving 15 bases unmatched. In germline, CDR1 is SGHNT, CDR2 YYREEE (reference sequence). This CDR3 has 17 amino acids. The CDR3 sequence: CASSSNRQGARGETQYF. As DNA, the CDR3 is TGTGCCAGCAGTAGCAATCGACAGGGGGCGCGGGGGGAGACCCAGTACTTC.

Concerning this clone itself: It differs at one base from a far larger clone, so likely a read error. Other DNA sequences in this sample translate to the same CDR3. The V call is TRBV11-2, the J call TRBJ1-5; D not resolved. This CDR3 has 15 residues. CDR1 is SGHAT and CDR2 is FQNNGV in the germline V gene. The CDR3 region has the DNA TGCGCCAGCAGCCCCACCACGGCAGGTTCACAGCCCCAGCATTTT. Translating it yields CASSPTTAGSQPQHF.

CDR3 nucleotides: TGTGCCAGCAGGAGCGGCCCCCCCTACGAGCAGTACTTC. Protein: CASRSGPPYEQYF. This chain connects TRBV7-2 to TRBJ2-7, with D possibly TRBD2 on 5 matching bases. This CDR3 is built from 13 residues. CDR1 is SGHTA and CDR2 is FQGNSA in the germline V gene. Trimming pared 6 bases from V and 2 bases from J, leaving 11 bases between.

The V and J genes are TRBV15 and TRBJ2-1; a weak D match, TRBD1 (5 bases). Trimming pared 5 bases from V and 4 bases from J, leaving 9 bases between. Germline values: CDR1 LNHNV, CDR2 YYDKDF (reference sequence). The CDR3 totals 13 residues. CDR3 bases: TGTGCCACCAGCCAACAGGTTTACAATGAGCAGTTCTTC. It codes for CATSQQVYNEQFF.

The chain links TRBV5-1 to TRBJ1-2, with 9 bases lining up with TRBD1. Germline trimming cut 0 bases from V and 4 bases from J; bases unmatched to any gene: 10. The CDR3 sequence is 17 residues long. Germline V CDR1 and CDR2: SGHRS, YFSETQ. For the CDR3, the DNA is TGCGCCAGCAGCTTGGACCGGGACAGGGCGTTTCTCTATGGCTACACCTTC. Its translation is CASSLDRDRAFLYGYTF.

The rearrangement uses TRBV19 and TRBJ1-1; D is possibly TRBD1 (6 bases). Looked up from germline, CDR1 is LNHDA and CDR2 is SQIVND (reference sequence). V lost 6 bases to trimming and J lost 1 base, with 12 bases between them. This CDR3 is 14 amino acids long. Here the CDR3 reads CASSQGFRNTEAFF. The CDR3 coding sequence is TGTGCCAGTAGCCAGGGGTTTAGGAACACTGAAGCTTTCTTT. Variable domain in full (rest from reference TRBV19 and TRBJ1-1): DGGITQSPKYLFRKEGQNVTLSCEQNLNHDAMYWYRQDPGQGLRLIYYSQIVNDFQKGDIAEGYSVSREKKESFPLTVTSAQKNPTAFYLCASSQGFRNTEAFFGQGTRLTVV.

V usage is TRBV30 and J usage is TRBJ2-7, with TRBD2 identical over 9 bases. Germline CDR1 reads GTSNPN; CDR2 reads SVGIG (reference sequence). J was trimmed by 0 bases and V by 5 bases; bases with no gene match: 14. This CDR3 contains 17 residues. The CDR3 reads CAWAGGAGGWSSYEQYF. In DNA, the CDR3 is TGTGCCTGGGCGGGGGGGGCGGGGGGCTGGAGCTCCTACGAGCAGTACTTC.

The rearrangement joins TRBV7-7 to TRBJ2-7; a possible D gene is TRBD2 (6 bases). The CDR3 is 15 residues long. CDR1 SSHAT and CDR2 FNYEAQ come from the germline V gene (reference sequence). Trimming removed 5 bases from V and 6 bases from J, with 20 bases in between. The CDR3 region is CASSPRLGGGGEQYF. The CDR3 coding sequence is TGTGCCAGCAGCCCCCGACTAGGCGGTGGTGGCGAGCAGTACTTC.

This chain links TRBV28 with TRBJ2-5; TRBD2 matches at 9 bases. V lost 5 bases to trimming and J lost 7 bases; unmatched junction nucleotides: 17. CDR3 length: 17 amino acids. Germline assignment: CDR1 MDHEN and CDR2 SYDVKM. The CDR3 DNA is TGTGCCAGCAGTAACCTTCTGGGCGGGGGGGGCGGCTCGACCCAGTACTTC. It translates to CASSNLLGGGGGSTQYF.

This sequence joins TRBV13 and TRBJ2-7; 7 nucleotides align to TRBD1. Losses at the gene ends were 4 bases for V and 1 base for J; bases not matched to a gene: 1. The CDR3 totals 13 residues. Germline loops: CDR1 PRHDT, CDR2 FYEKMQ (reference sequence). CDR3 sequence reads: CASSWGQSYEQYV. DNA for the CDR3: TGTGCCAGCAGCTGGGGACAGTCCTACGAGCAGTACGTC.

There are a few counts of this clone. The CDR3 DNA reads TGTGCCAGCAGCGGGGGAGCTAGCGGGGGAGAGACCCAGTACTTC. Translating it yields CASSGGASGGETQYF. The chain recombines TRBV9 with TRBJ2-5, with TRBD2 matching over 10 bases. Germline CDR1 and CDR2: SGDLS and YYNGEE. Unmatched junction bases numbered 6, after V lost 3 bases and J lost 4 bases. This CDR3 has 15 amino acids.

This rearrangement joins TRBV29-1 to TRBJ2-1; D may be TRBD1 (6 bases). Germline CDR1 is SQVTM and CDR2 is ANQGSEA. Deletions cut 3 bases from V and 10 bases from J, with 10 bases between. There are 11 residues in the CDR3. The CDR3 loop is CSVEYDREQFF. CDR3 coding DNA: TGCAGCGTTGAGTATGACAGGGAGCAGTTCTTC.

The genes are TRBV30 and TRBJ2-1; 8 nucleotides agree with TRBD2. V shed 1 base, J shed 7 bases, and the junction held 3 bases outside the gene matches. The germline gives CDR1 GTSNPN, CDR2 SVGIG (reference sequence). The CDR3 length is 13 residues. The CDR3 DNA is TGTGCCTGGAGTGAGCGGGAGTGGAATGAGCAGTTCTTC. Amino acid sequence: CAWSEREWNEQFF.

The rearrangement uses TRBV11-2 and TRBJ2-7, with D possibly matching TRBD1 (6 bases). CDR3 length: 13 residues. The germline CDR1 and CDR2 sequences are SGHAT and FQNNGV. Trimming pared 1 base from V and 2 bases from J, leaving 6 bases between. The CDR3 coding sequence is TGTGCCAGCAGCTTAGGGACAGCCTACGAGCAGTACGTC. This translates into CASSLGTAYEQYV.

The chain has TRBV11-1 and TRBJ2-5; TRBD2 is a possible D gene (5 bases). CDR3 length equals 15 residues. Trimming removed 1 base at V and 2 bases at J, with 11 bases between. Germline V lookup: CDR1 SGHAT, CDR2 FQDESV (reference sequence). The CDR3 DNA reads TGTGCCAGCAGCTTAGGCACTAGGATTCAAGAGACCCAGTACTTC. Translated: CASSLGTRIQETQYF.